A selection of T cell receptor beta chains follows, all from one sample in a study of shared clonotypes between healthy human individuals. The protocol was immunoSEQ multiplex PCR, while the TCRdb copy is restricted to in-frame clones and leaves out a portion. This sample yields a few million clones, of which under 95% are seen a single time; about 0.41% belongs to the top ten. Sequenced input: naive CD4+ T cells from PBMCs. The receptors come from a man between 18 and 35 years old in good health. Some clones in this sample may be carry-over from other donors' samples. Both conserved end residues are part of each CDR3. A D gene is named only where the DNA matches it firmly. Clone size, where shown, is once, few, many, or a class for clones that have expanded.

CDR3aa: CASRRASGSFGQFF; CDR3nt: TGTGCCAGTCGTAGGGCTAGCGGGAGTTTCGGGCAGTTCTTC; abundance: -; j_gene: TRBJ2-1; d_gene: TRBD2; v_gene: TRBV19
CDR3aa: CASSYWGEDTGELFF; CDR3nt: TGTGCCAGCAGCTACTGGGGGGAAGACACCGGGGAGCTGTTTTTT; abundance: -; j_gene: TRBJ2-2; d_gene: -; v_gene: TRBV28
CDR3aa: CASRRWGGDRSSGNTIYF; CDR3nt: TGTGCCAGCAGACGATGGGGAGGAGACAGGTCCTCTGGAAACACCATATATTTT; abundance: -; j_gene: TRBJ1-3; d_gene: -; v_gene: TRBV28
CDR3aa: CASSHRTGEETQYF; CDR3nt: TGTGCCAGCAGCCACCGGACAGGGGAAGAGACCCAGTACTTC; abundance: -; j_gene: TRBJ2-5; d_gene: TRBD1; v_gene: TRBV9
CDR3aa: CASSQPGQGGPEGYTF; CDR3nt: TGTGCCAGCAGCCAGCCCGGGCAGGGGGGCCCGGAAGGCTACACCTTC; abundance: -; j_gene: TRBJ1-2; d_gene: TRBD1; v_gene: TRBV4-2
CDR3aa: CASVSSGLGNTEAFF; CDR3nt: TGCGCCAGCGTCTCTTCAGGGCTCGGGAACACTGAAGCTTTCTTT; abundance: -; j_gene: TRBJ1-1; d_gene: -; v_gene: TRBV5-1
CDR3aa: CASSEGLTYEQYF; CDR3nt: TGTGCCAGCAGTGAAGGACTAACCTACGAGCAGTACTTC; abundance: -; j_gene: TRBJ2-7; d_gene: -; v_gene: TRBV2
CDR3aa: CASSPGTDEKLFF; CDR3nt: TGTGCCAGCTCACCTGGCACAGATGAAAAACTGTTTTTT; abundance: few; j_gene: TRBJ1-4; d_gene: -; v_gene: TRBV18
CDR3aa: CAWGHRGHQPQHF; CDR3nt: TGTGCCTGGGGGCACAGGGGGCATCAGCCCCAGCATTTT; abundance: -; j_gene: TRBJ1-5; d_gene: TRBD1; v_gene: TRBV30
CDR3aa: CASSLRGPNEKLFF; CDR3nt: TGCGCCAGCAGCTTGAGGGGACCTAATGAAAAACTGTTTTTT; abundance: -; j_gene: TRBJ1-4; d_gene: -; v_gene: TRBV5-1
CDR3aa: CASSPPGSTRQETQYF; CDR3nt: TGTGCCAGCTCACCCCCAGGGTCGACGCGCCAAGAGACCCAGTACTTC; abundance: -; j_gene: TRBJ2-5; d_gene: -; v_gene: TRBV18
CDR3aa: CASSNPTGAKNIQYF; CDR3nt: TGTGCCAGCAGCAACCCAACCGGGGCCAAAAACATTCAGTACTTC; abundance: -; j_gene: TRBJ2-4; d_gene: -; v_gene: TRBV27
CDR3aa: CASSPQPPGVNEQFF; CDR3nt: TGTGCCAGCTCACCCCAACCTCCAGGGGTGAATGAGCAGTTCTTC; abundance: once; j_gene: TRBJ2-1; d_gene: -; v_gene: TRBV18
CDR3aa: CASTSWTSVSSGANVLTF; CDR3nt: TGTGCCAGCACCTCCTGGACTAGCGTTTCCTCTGGGGCCAACGTCCTGACTTTC; abundance: -; j_gene: TRBJ2-6; d_gene: TRBD2; v_gene: TRBV7-3
CDR3aa: CASRGGQSSYNEQFF; CDR3nt: TGCGCCAGCAGGGGGGGACAGAGCTCCTACAATGAGCAGTTCTTC; abundance: -; j_gene: TRBJ2-1; d_gene: -; v_gene: TRBV5-1
CDR3aa: CASSEEAQYF; CDR3nt: TGTGCCAGCAGTGAAGAAGCGCAGTATTTT; abundance: -; j_gene: TRBJ2-3; d_gene: -; v_gene: TRBV6-1
CDR3aa: CASSLGGSGGAYEQYF; CDR3nt: TGTGCCAGCAGTTTAGGGGGTAGCGGAGGGGCGTATGAGCAGTACTTC; abundance: -; j_gene: TRBJ2-7; d_gene: -; v_gene: TRBV28